This T cell receptor (beta chain) was profiled in a study of blood T cells in healthy people across ages (dated by TCRdb to 2015 to 2017). In the study overall: In model experiments, template switching captured roughly one uniquely barcoded TCR beta cDNA molecule for every two T cells. The study measured age-related changes in TCR beta repertoire diversity using deep sequencing normalized with unique cDNA molecular identifiers. For two donors (one aged 18 to 29 and one aged 80 or older), the study analyzed two additional independent replicas of 1 million unique cDNA reads from the same blood draw. The donors were divided into four age groups: young (average about 16 years), middle-aged (under 40), aged (about 60) and long-lived (nearly 85). Overall study results and their limits: Total diversity estimates from one million sequenced T cells were considered lower bounds and underestimates. Bulk unsorted PBMC profiling prevented conclusive comparison of naive and antigen-experienced compartments. The CMV infection status of donors was not known, potentially confounding age-related changes in expanded clonotypes. As age increased, observed TCR beta diversity per million T cells dropped in a roughly linear way, and a significant reduction was already evident by age roughly 36. The percentage of naive T cells measured by flow cytometry correlated strongly with observed TCR beta diversity. Compared with the aged group, the long-lived group had more naive CD4+ T cells, fewer expanded clones and increased TCR diversity, suggesting age selection.

The germline V end is reduced by 3 bases and the J end by 5 bases; junction bases left unmatched: 7. Reading from cysteine to phenylalanine, the CDR3 counts 15 amino acids. Only CDR3 DNA is held: 45 bases, read in frame from base 1. Looking up the germline V gene (reference sequence) yields CDR1 MNHEY and CDR2 SMNVEV. With respect to this clonotype: Its antigen is currently not known. Base qualities are not recorded, but no much larger clone differs from it by a single base.

Libraries were built with 5' RACE. TCRdb records Illumina HiSeq 2500 as the sequencer. A second about 7 to 12 cycle PCR used a sample-barcoded 5' primer and a J-beta primer mix. A template-switch 5' adaptor carrying 12 random nucleotides introduced a unique molecular identifier onto each TCR beta cDNA molecule. Each sample yielded at least 2.5 million CDR3-containing paired-end reads. All of the RNA was converted into first-strand cDNA using the Mint cDNA synthesis kit, with a TRBC-specific oligonucleotide serving as the primer. All cDNA was treated with uracil-DNA glycosylase and then went through a first 18-cycle PCR with the universal primers M1SS and BC2_uni_R. Per the authors' processing: For normalization, 1 million high-quality reads were randomly selected from each sample, with every read carrying a distinct molecular identifier. Instead of being binned into consensus sequences, reads with shared molecular identifiers were discarded. MiTCR, with a Q25 quality threshold and the strictest error-elimination algorithm, was used for CDR3 identification, clonotype clustering and error correction. A nonparametric unseen species model with Euler transformation was used to estimate lower-bound total TCR beta diversity. TCRdb handled the public reads itself, with Q25 trimming in fastp and clone calling in MiXCR, and kept productive beta chains. Each CDR3 protein gets just one entry, which takes the most common genes and DNA from the rows behind it. For this entry, the V and J calls and clone size follow TCRdb and not the study's own pipeline. The sample data list some 940,000 distinct CDR3 sequences, and 25% to 35% of these were observed just once. The top ten clonotypes cover roughly 10% of the sample.

Donors were around 37 systemically healthy Caucasian individuals from Russia aged 6 to 90 years. Approximately 11 milliliters of peripheral blood were drawn from each donor into EDTA-treated Vacutainer tubes. Ficoll-Paque density-gradient centrifugation was used to isolate PBMCs, with at least 6.5 million per sample. Trizol reagent was used to extract total RNA from the PBMCs, yielding at least 6 micrograms per sample. For every donor, flow cytometry on a PBMC aliquot measured the percentage of naive CD45RAhigh/CD27high T cells. These data were also filed under a second study, of T cells of mothers and their children. As that second paper reports: Nine systemically healthy Caucasian individuals, comprising three mothers and their six children, were included as donors. cDNA synthesis consumed the entire amount of extracted RNA, loaded at around 1.5 ug RNA in each 15 ul reaction. Sample barcodes and 2-4 random nucleotides were added via the M1S primer in the second PCR. Each mother yielded over 9 million TCR beta CDR3 reads and each child 3 million to 3.5 million reads. In both related and unrelated pairs, thymic selection shapes the output of TCR recombination in a similar way, with inherited differences having only a minor effect. Related mother-child pairs always showed normalized repertoire overlap that was slightly higher than in unrelated mother-child pairs, though the difference was never significant. No persistent microchimeric T cell clones were found, with a detection sensitivity of roughly 100 clones per million clonotypes. The study used deep NGS to compare TCR beta repertoires of mothers and children, seeking features distinguishing related mother-child pairs from unrelated individuals. Mothers averaged around 40 +/- 4 years of age and children averaged around 10 +/- 4 years. After adapter ligation was performed with NEBNext reagents, the libraries were sequenced on an Illumina HiSeq 2000 with 100+100 nt paired-end reads. To avoid cross-contamination, the mother libraries and the child libraries were prepared a month apart and sequenced in separate runs. For each donor, somewhere between about 450,000 and 2,000,000 distinct TCR beta clonotypes were identified. Naive TCR beta clonotypes were estimated from low-frequency clonotypes matched to each donor's FACS-determined naive share, without sorting.

Here the chain combines TRBV27 and TRBJ1-2; the junction holds 9 bases that match TRBD1. Source material: blood. This clonotype originated in a middle-aged woman in good health. The DNA is as follows: TGTGCCAGCAGTTTTACAGGGGGCGCATGGTATGGCTACACCTTC. This codes for CASSFTGGAWYGYTF.